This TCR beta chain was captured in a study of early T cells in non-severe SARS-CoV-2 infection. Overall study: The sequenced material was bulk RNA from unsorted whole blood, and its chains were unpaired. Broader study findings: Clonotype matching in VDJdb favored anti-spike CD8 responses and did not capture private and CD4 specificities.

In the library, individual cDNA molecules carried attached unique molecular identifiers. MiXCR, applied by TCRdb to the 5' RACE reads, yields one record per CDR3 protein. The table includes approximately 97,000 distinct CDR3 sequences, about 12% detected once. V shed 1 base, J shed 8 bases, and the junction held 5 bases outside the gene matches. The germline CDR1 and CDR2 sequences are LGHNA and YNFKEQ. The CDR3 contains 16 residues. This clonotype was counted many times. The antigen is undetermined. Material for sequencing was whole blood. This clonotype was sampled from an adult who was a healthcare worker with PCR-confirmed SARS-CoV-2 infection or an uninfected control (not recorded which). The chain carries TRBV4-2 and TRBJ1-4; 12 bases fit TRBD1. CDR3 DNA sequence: TGTGCCAGCAGCCAAGGGCCCGGGACAGGGGGCGAAAAACTGTTTTTT. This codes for CASSQGPGTGGEKLFF.